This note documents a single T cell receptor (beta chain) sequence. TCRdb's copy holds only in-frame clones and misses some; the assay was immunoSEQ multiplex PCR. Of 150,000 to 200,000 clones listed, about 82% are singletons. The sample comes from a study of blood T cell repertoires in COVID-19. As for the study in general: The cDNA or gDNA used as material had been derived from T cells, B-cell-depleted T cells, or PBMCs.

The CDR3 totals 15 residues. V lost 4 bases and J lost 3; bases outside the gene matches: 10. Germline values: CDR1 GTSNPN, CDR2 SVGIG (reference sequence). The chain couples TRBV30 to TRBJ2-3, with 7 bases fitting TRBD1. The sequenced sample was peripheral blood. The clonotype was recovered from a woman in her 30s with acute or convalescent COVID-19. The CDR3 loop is CAWMPGTVVTDTQYF. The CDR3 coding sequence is TGTGCCTGGATGCCGGGGACAGTTGTAACAGATACGCAGTATTTT. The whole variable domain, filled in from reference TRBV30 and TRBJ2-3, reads SQTIHQWPATLVQPVGSPLSLECTVEGTSNPNLYWYRQAAGRGLQLLFYSVGIGQISSEVPQNLSASRPQDRQFILSSKKLLLSDSGFYLCAWMPGTVVTDTQYFGPGTRLTVL.